One sample yielded the 27 T cell receptor beta chains listed below, sequenced in a study of identical twins. TCRdb reprocessed the 5' RACE reads via MiXCR and lists one record per CDR3 protein. The data show under 1 million distinct CDR3 sequences, with 9% to 15% seen just once and 1.5% to 2% held by the top ten. This sample was also put to use in a study of yellow fever vaccine responses in identical twins.

The sequenced sample was PBMCs. These receptors were obtained from a woman under 30 in good health.

This clonotype was seen only a few times. The chain links TRBV4-1 to TRBJ2-1, with a tentative D call TRBD1 (6 bases). The V gene lost 3 bases and the J gene lost 10 bases, with 16 bases spanning the gap. Germline CDR1 is MGHRA and CDR2 is YSYEKL. The CDR3 consists of 14 residues. The CDR3 DNA is TGCGCCAGCAGCCAGGGTACAGGGTTACGGGAGCAGTTCTTC. Protein sequence: CASSQGTGLREQFF.

In nucleotides, the CDR3 is TGTGCCAGCAGTGCGGTCTCGGGGACATGGTACGAGCAGTACTTC. Protein: CASSAVSGTWYEQYF. The chain is built from TRBV25-1 and TRBJ2-7; maybe TRBD1 (6 bases). Deletions cut 4 bases from V and 4 bases from J, with 17 bases between. Per the germline V gene, CDR1 is MGHDK and CDR2 is SYGVNS. The CDR3 has 15 amino acids.

This clonotype came up many times. Relative to the germline gene, one junction end is altered; a read error may explain this. The chain couples TRBV6-5 to TRBJ2-1; possibly TRBD1 or TRBD2 for D (6 bases each). This CDR3 comprises 16 residues. CDR1 and CDR2 from the germline V gene are MNHEY and SVGAGI. The DNA for the CDR3 is TGCGCCAGCAGTTACTCCAGGGGAGGCTCCTACAATGAGCAGTTCTTC. Its protein is CASSYSRGGSYNEQFF.

This clonotype was counted between two and nine times. The rearrangement links TRBV6-5 to TRBJ2-1, with 8 nucleotides matching TRBD1. The CDR3 loop spans 15 amino acids. V was clipped by 2 bases and J by 4 bases; unmatched bases: 4. CDR1 MNHEY and CDR2 SVGAGI come from the germline V gene. CDR3 coding DNA: TGTGCCAGCAGTTACGGGGACAGGCTTTACAATGAGCAGTTCTTC. Translating gives CASSYGDRLYNEQFF.

This chain links TRBV12-3 or TRBV12-4 with TRBJ2-1; 9 bases align to TRBD1. After removal of 7 bases from V and 4 bases from J, the junction contained 5 bases not matched to a gene. The CDR3 loop spans 14 amino acids. CDR3 nucleotide sequence: TGTGCCAGCAAGGGGGACAGGGATTACAATGAGCAGTTCTTC. It specifies CASKGDRDYNEQFF.

V is TRBV2 and J is TRBJ2-2, with TRBD1 matching over 9 bases. This CDR3 comprises 15 residues. Germline CDR1 is SNHLY and CDR2 is FYNNEI. V gave up 7 bases and J gave up 4 bases; unmatched junction bases: 7. The CDR3, as DNA: TGTGCCAGCAATACAGGGGGCTTAAGCACCGGGGAGCTGTTTTTT. This encodes CASNTGGLSTGELFF.

In its sample, this clonotype was seen a few times. The gene calls are TRBV28 and TRBJ2-3; TRBD2 aligns across 10 bases. This CDR3 spans 17 amino acids. Germline assignment: CDR1 MDHEN and CDR2 SYDVKM. The V and J ends lost 1 base and 4 bases, in that order; junction bases with no gene match: 8. The DNA of the CDR3 is TGTGCCAGCAGTTTATCTGGACTAGCGGTCCTGGCAGATACGCAGTATTTT. It specifies CASSLSGLAVLADTQYF.

This clonotype showed up just a few times. This chain connects TRBV29-1 to TRBJ1-6, with D possibly TRBD1 on 5 matching bases. This CDR3 spans 18 amino acids. Trimming shortened V by 1 base and J by 0 bases, and 16 bases separated the two germline ends. Germline-derived CDR1 and CDR2 are SQVTM and ANQGSEA. The CDR3 DNA follows: TGCAGCGTTGAAGGTGCCGGGACCGAACCCTCCTATAATTCACCCCTCCACTTT. It encodes CSVEGAGTEPSYNSPLHF. Drawing the rest from reference TRBV29-1 and TRBJ1-6, the complete variable domain is SAVISQKPSRDICQRGTSLTIQCQVDSQVTMMFWYRQQPGQSLTLIATANQGSEATYESGFVIDKFPISRPNLTFSTLTVSNMSPEDSSIYLCSVEGAGTEPSYNSPLHFGNGTRLTVT.

V usage is TRBV24-1 and J usage is TRBJ2-5; D tentatively fits TRBD1 or TRBD2 (6 bases each). The germline V gene has CDR1 KGHDR and CDR2 SFDVKD. Between the trimmed V and J ends, which lost 1 base and 5 bases, there was a span of 13 bases. The CDR3 extends over 15 amino acids. The CDR3 DNA is TGTGCCACCAGTGATTTCTCAAGAGGGGGGGAGACCCAGTACTTC. This gives the protein CATSDFSRGGETQYF.

The rearrangement links TRBV10-3 to TRBJ2-7; D gene ambiguous. V was cut by 4 bases and J by 0 bases, with 4 bases left in between. Looked up from germline, CDR1 is ENHRY and CDR2 is SYGVKD. The CDR3 runs to 12 residues. CDR3 nucleotide sequence: TGTGCCATCAGTGCGAGCTCCTACGAGCAGTACTTC. Protein: CAISASSYEQYF.

Only a few counts were recorded for this clonotype. This chain connects TRBV7-9 to TRBJ2-7, with 10 nucleotides matching TRBD2. The CDR3 totals 15 residues. Germline V gives CDR1 SEHNR, CDR2 FQNEAQ (reference sequence). J was trimmed by 6 bases and V by 5 bases; bases with no gene match: 10. The CDR3 protein is CASSLPGLAASEQYF. The DNA for the CDR3 is TGTGCCAGCAGCCTGCCCGGACTAGCGGCCAGCGAGCAGTACTTC.

The chain joins TRBV18 to TRBJ1-1, with 7 bases aligning to TRBD1. The J segment lost 0 bases and the V segment lost 5 bases, leaving 6 bases of the junction unmatched. The germline V gene encodes CDR1 KGHSH and CDR2 LQKENI. The CDR3 is 15 residues long. The CDR3 sequence is CASSSGQLMNTEAFF. CDR3 nucleotides: TGTGCCAGCTCATCGGGACAGCTAATGAACACTGAAGCTTTCTTT.

This rearrangement joins TRBV7-9 to TRBJ2-5; either TRBD1 or TRBD2 may supply D (5 bases each). This CDR3 comprises 13 residues. The germline gives CDR1 SEHNR, CDR2 FQNEAQ (reference sequence). V was cut by 5 bases and J by 3 bases, with 10 bases left in between. The CDR3 sequence is CASSRDGKETQYF. The DNA of the CDR3 is TGTGCCAGCAGCCGGGACGGTAAAGAGACCCAGTACTTC.

The V and J genes are TRBV5-1 and TRBJ2-2; 7 bases line up with TRBD1. The ends lost 6 bases at V and 1 base at J; junction bases unmatched: 6. From germline, CDR1 is SGHRS and CDR2 YFSETQ. The CDR3 is 15 residues long. DNA for the CDR3: TGCGCCAGCACCGACAGGGCCCTGAACACCGGGGAGCTGTTTTTT. This encodes CASTDRALNTGELFF.

The chain has TRBV12-5 and TRBJ2-1; 8 nucleotides align to TRBD1. Germline V CDR1 and CDR2: LGHNT, FRNRAP. Unmatched junction bases numbered 19, after V lost 5 bases and J lost 7 bases. The CDR3 has 18 amino acids. CDR3 sequence: CASGGNNSGTGGRNEQFF. CDR3 nucleotide sequence: TGTGCTAGTGGTGGGAACAACTCCGGGACAGGAGGGAGGAATGAGCAGTTCTTC.

The chain couples TRBV7-3 to TRBJ2-1, with 11 bases aligning to TRBD2. V shed 2 bases, J shed 3 bases, and the junction held 6 bases outside the gene matches. In germline, CDR1 is SGHTA, CDR2 FQGTGA. The CDR3 extends over 17 amino acids. This CDR3 reads CASSLGMGLADYNEQFF. CDR3 in DNA: TGTGCCAGCAGCTTAGGCATGGGACTAGCGGACTACAATGAGCAGTTCTTC. Variable domain in full (rest from reference TRBV7-3 and TRBJ2-1): GAGVSQTPSNKVTEKGKYVELRCDPISGHTALYWYRQSLGQGPEFLIYFQGTGAADDSGLPNDRFFAVRPEGSVSTLKIQRTERGDSAVYLCASSLGMGLADYNEQFFGPGTRLTVL.

The V and J genes are TRBV10-3 and TRBJ1-2; D uncertain. V was trimmed by 4 bases and J by 5 bases, leaving 14 bases between them. Germline CDR1 and CDR2: ENHRY and SYGVKD. This CDR3 has 14 amino acids. CDR3 sequence reads: CAISGSPGWYGYTF. DNA for the CDR3: TGTGCCATCAGTGGGTCCCCGGGTTGGTATGGCTACACCTTC.

There are a few counts of this clonotype. The CDR3 reads CASTKQASGGLGELFF. The CDR3 coding sequence is TGTGCCAGTACCAAGCAGGCTAGCGGGGGACTCGGGGAGCTGTTTTTT. The chain recombines TRBV19 with TRBJ2-2; TRBD2 aligns across 10 bases. Germline V lookup: CDR1 LNHDA, CDR2 SQIVND (reference sequence). J lost 7 bases, V lost 7 bases, and 12 bases had no gene match. The CDR3 has 16 residues.

In this sample, this clonotype turned up many times. V and J are TRBV2 and TRBJ1-3; no reliable D call. This CDR3 has 13 amino acids. Trimming cost V 2 bases and J 4 bases, with 6 bases left between them. CDR1 and CDR2 (germline): SNHLY, FYNNEI. The DNA of the CDR3 is TGTGCCAGCAGTGAACAAGCGGGAAACACCATATATTTT. Protein: CASSEQAGNTIYF.

As regards this clonotype: At one end, the junction sequence differs from germline, possibly due to a read error. The chain employs TRBV7-3 and TRBJ2-1, with D unclear. This CDR3 region has 13 residues. CDR1 SGHTA and CDR2 FQGTGA come from the germline V gene. Here the CDR3 DNA reads TGTGCCAGCAGCTTAGCCCTGTACAGTGAGCAGTTCTTC. Its translation is CASSLALYSEQFF.

The chain links TRBV7-9 to TRBJ2-4, with D uncertain. Trimming shortened V by 10 bases and J by 3 bases, and 13 bases separated the two germline ends. Per germline, CDR1 SEHNR and CDR2 FQNEAQ (reference sequence). The CDR3 covers 13 residues. The CDR3 here is CATEARHKNIQYF. The CDR3 nucleotides are TGTGCCACCGAGGCCCGGCACAAAAACATTCAGTACTTC.

This clonotype was seen more than once but under ten times. The chain carries TRBV4-2 and TRBJ2-2, with 11 bases lining up with TRBD1. V trimming: 1 base; J trimming: 8 bases; junction bases outside the gene matches: 9. The germline CDR1 and CDR2 sequences are LGHNA and YNFKEQ. The CDR3 runs to 17 residues. The CDR3 bases are TGTGCCAGCAGCCAAGGATTAGGACAGGGGGCTATAGGGGAGCTGTTTTTT. It encodes CASSQGLGQGAIGELFF.

The chain joins TRBV7-9 to TRBJ2-1; TRBD2 aligns across 10 bases. Germline lookup yields CDR1 SEHNR and CDR2 FQNEAQ (reference sequence). The CDR3 is 17 residues long. Trimming took 5 bases from V and 2 from J; bases not matched to a gene: 9. This CDR3 is CASSPYGLAGAYNEQFF. The CDR3 coding sequence is TGTGCCAGCAGCCCCTATGGTCTAGCGGGGGCCTACAATGAGCAGTTCTTC.

The CDR3 DNA is TGTGCCAGCAGCCAAGATCAGGGCGTCGCGGGGTATTTT. The encoded protein is CASSQDQGVAGYF. The rearrangement links TRBV3-1 to TRBJ2-3; D may match TRBD1 or TRBD2 (5 bases each). V lost 0 bases, J lost 14 bases, and 15 bases lay in between. This CDR3 has 13 residues. Per the germline V gene, CDR1 is LGHDT and CDR2 is YNNKEL (reference sequence).

This clonotype has at least ten counts. The chain uses TRBV4-1 and TRBJ2-1; 15 bases agree with TRBD2. The J segment lost 6 bases and the V segment lost 6 bases, leaving 6 bases of the junction unmatched. The CDR3 length is 16 residues. Germline V gene data show CDR1 as MGHRA and CDR2 as YSYEKL. CDR3 sequence: CASRKGLAGGANEQFF. The DNA of the CDR3 is TGCGCCAGCAGGAAGGGACTAGCGGGAGGAGCCAATGAGCAGTTCTTC.

The chain carries TRBV5-1 and TRBJ2-1; no clear D gene. V dropped 0 bases and J dropped 10 bases, with 14 bases sitting between them. The length of the CDR3 is 14 residues. Per the germline V gene, CDR1 is SGHRS and CDR2 is YFSETQ. For the CDR3, the DNA is TGCGCCAGCAGCTTGGCCGAGTTAGGAACCGAGCAGTTCTTC. Its protein product is CASSLAELGTEQFF.

This clonotype was picked up a small number of times. The J gene is TRBJ2-7, the V gene TRBV6-7, with TRBD2 identical over 7 bases. TRBV6-7 is assigned to the ORF class and has an uncertain function. V lost 7 bases and J lost 4; bases outside the gene matches: 10. CDR3 length: 14 amino acids. In DNA form, the CDR3 reads TGTGCCAGCACGTCTGCGGGAGTTTGTTACGAGCAGTACTTC. Protein: CASTSAGVCYEQYF.